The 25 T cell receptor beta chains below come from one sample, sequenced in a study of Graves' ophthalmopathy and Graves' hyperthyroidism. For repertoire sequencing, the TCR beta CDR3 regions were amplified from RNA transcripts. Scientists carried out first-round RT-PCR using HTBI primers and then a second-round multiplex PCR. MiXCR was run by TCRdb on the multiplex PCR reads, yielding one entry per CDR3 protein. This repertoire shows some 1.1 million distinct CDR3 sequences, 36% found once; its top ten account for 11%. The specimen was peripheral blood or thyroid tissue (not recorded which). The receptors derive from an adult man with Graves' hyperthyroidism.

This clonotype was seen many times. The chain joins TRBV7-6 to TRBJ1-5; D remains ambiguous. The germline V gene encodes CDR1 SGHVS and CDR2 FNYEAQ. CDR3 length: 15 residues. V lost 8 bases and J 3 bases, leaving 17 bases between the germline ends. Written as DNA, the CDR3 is TGTGCCAGCGGGCCGACTGCAAGAGACAATCAGCCCCAGCATTTT. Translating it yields CASGPTARDNQPQHF.

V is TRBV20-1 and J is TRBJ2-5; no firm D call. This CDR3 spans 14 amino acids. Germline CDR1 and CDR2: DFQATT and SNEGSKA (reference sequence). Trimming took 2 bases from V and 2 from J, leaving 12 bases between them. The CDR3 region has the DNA TGCAGTGCTAGAATGGAGAACCTTCAAGAGACCCAGTACTTC. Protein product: CSARMENLQETQYF.

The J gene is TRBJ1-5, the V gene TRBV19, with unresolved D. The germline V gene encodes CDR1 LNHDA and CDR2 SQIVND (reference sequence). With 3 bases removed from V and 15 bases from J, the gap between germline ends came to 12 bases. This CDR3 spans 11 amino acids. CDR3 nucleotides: TGTGCCAGTAGTATGGATGGACCGCGGCATTTT. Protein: CASSMDGPRHF. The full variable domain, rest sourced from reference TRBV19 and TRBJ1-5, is DGGITQSPKYLFRKEGQNVTLSCEQNLNHDAMYWYRQDPGQGLRLIYYSQIVNDFQKGDIAEGYSVSREKKESFPLTVTSAQKNPTAFYLCASSMDGPRHFGDGTRLSIL.

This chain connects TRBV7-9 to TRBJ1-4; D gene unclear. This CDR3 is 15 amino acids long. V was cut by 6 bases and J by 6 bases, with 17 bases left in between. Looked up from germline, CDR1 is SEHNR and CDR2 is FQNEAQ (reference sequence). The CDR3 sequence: CASSPRAWRDEKLFF. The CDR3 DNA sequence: TGTGCCAGCAGTCCCCGCGCCTGGCGAGATGAAAAACTGTTTTTT.

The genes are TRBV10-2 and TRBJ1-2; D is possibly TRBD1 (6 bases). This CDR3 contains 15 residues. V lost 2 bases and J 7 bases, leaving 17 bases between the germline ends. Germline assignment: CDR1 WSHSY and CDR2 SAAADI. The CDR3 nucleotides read TGCGCCAGCAGTGAGCCGGACAGTGCTACCAGTGGCTACACCTTC. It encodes CASSEPDSATSGYTF.

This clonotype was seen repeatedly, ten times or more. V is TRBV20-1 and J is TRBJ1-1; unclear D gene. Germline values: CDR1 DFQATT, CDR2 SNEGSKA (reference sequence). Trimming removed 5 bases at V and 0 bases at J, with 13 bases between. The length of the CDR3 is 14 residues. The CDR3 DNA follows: TGCAGTGCTCATTTGACATTACTGAACACTGAAGCTTTCTTT. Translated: CSAHLTLLNTEAFF.

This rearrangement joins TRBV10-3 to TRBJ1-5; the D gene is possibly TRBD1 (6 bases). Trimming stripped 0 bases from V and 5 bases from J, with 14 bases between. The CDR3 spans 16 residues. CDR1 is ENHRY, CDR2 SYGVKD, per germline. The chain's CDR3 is CAISESSVGGHQPQHF. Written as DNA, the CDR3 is TGTGCCATCAGTGAGTCGTCTGTCGGGGGGCATCAGCCCCAGCATTTT.

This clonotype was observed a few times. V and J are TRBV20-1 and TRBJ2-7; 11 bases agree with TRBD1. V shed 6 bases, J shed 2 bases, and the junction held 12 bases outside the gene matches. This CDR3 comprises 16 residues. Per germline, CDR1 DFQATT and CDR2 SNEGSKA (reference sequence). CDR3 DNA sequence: TGCAGTGCGCCCCGAGGACAGGGGGCCAGGGCCTACGAGCAGTACTTC. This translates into CSAPRGQGARAYEQYF.

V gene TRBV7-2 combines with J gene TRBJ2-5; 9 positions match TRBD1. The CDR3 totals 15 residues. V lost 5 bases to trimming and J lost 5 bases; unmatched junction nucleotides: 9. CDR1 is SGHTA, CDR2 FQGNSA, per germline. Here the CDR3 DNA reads TGTGCCAGCAGCCAGGGACAGGGATGGTACGAGACCCAGTACTTC. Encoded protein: CASSQGQGWYETQYF.

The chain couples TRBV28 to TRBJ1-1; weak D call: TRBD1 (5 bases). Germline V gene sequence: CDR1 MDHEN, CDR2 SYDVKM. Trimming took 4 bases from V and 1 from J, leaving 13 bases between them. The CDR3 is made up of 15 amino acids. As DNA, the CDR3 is TGTGCCAGCAGTTCCCCCGGGACGTGGAACACTGAAGCTTTCTTT. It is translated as CASSSPGTWNTEAFF. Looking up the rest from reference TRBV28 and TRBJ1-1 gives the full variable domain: DVKVTQSSRYLVKRTGEKVFLECVQDMDHENMFWYRQDPGLGLRLIYFSYDVKMKEKGDIPEGYSVSREKKERFSLILESASTNQTSMYLCASSSPGTWNTEAFFGQGTRLTVV.

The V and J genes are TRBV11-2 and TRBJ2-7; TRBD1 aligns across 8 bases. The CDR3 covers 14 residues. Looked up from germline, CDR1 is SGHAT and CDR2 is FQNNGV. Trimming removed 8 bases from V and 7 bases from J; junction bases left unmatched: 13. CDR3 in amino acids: CASATLQGAGEQYF. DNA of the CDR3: TGTGCCAGCGCTACACTGCAGGGGGCTGGAGAGCAGTACTTC.

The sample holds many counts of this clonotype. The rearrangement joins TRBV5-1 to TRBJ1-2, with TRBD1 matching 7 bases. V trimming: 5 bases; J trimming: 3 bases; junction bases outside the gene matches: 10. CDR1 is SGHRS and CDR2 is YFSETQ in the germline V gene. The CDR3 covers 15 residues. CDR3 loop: CASRRTGGKHYGYTF. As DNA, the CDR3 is TGCGCCAGCAGAAGGACAGGCGGGAAACACTATGGCTACACCTTC.

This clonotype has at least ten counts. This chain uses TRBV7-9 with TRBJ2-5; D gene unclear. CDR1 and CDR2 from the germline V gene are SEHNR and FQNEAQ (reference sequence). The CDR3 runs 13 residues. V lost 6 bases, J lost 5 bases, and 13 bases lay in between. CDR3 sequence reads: CASSPKGRETQYF. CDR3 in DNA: TGTGCCAGCAGTCCAAAGGGCAGGGAGACCCAGTACTTC.

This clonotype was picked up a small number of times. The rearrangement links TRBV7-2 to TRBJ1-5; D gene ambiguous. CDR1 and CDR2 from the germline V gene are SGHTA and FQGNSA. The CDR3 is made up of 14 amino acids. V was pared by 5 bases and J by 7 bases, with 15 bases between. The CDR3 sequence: CASSPVGSPQPQHF. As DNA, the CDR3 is TGTGCCAGCAGCCCCGTGGGGTCTCCACAGCCCCAGCATTTT.

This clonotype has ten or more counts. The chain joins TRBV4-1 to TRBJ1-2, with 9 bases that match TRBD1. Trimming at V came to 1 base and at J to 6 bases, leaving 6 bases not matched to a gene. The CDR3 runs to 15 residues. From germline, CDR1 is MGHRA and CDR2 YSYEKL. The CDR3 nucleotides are TGCGCCAGCAGCCAAGCCGACGGACAGGGGAATGGCTACACCTTC. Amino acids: CASSQADGQGNGYTF.

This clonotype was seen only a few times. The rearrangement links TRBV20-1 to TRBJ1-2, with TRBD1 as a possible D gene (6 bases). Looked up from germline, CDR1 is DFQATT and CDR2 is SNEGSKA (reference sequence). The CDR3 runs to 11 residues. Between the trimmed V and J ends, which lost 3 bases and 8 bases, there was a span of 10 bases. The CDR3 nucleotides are TGCAGTGCTAGGGGCACAGGGGGCTACACCTTC. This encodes CSARGTGGYTF.

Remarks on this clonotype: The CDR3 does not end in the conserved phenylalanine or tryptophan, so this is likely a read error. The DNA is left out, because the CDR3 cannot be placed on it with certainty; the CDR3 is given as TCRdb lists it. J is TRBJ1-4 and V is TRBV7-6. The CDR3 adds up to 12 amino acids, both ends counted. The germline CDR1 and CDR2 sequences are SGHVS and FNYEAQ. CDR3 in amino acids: CASSLSYGEANY.

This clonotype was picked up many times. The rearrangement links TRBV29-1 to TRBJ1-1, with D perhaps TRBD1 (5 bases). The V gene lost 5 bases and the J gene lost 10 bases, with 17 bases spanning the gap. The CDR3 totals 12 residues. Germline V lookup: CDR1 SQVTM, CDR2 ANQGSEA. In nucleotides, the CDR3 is TGCAGCGTTTTAGACAGACTCTTAGGAGCTTTCTTT. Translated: CSVLDRLLGAFF.

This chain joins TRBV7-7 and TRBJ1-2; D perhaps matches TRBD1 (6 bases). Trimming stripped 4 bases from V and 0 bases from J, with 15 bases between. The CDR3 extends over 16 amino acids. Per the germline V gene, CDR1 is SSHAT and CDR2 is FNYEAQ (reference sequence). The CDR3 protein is CASSSTAGTTNYGYTF. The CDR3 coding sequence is TGTGCCAGCAGCTCAACAGCCGGGACAACTAACTATGGCTACACCTTC.

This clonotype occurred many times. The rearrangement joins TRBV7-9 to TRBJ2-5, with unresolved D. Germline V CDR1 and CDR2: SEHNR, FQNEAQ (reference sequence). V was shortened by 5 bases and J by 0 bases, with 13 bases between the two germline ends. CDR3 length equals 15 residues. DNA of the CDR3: TGTGCCAGCAGCCCCTCGGTGGTAGACCAAGAGACCCAGTACTTC. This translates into CASSPSVVDQETQYF.

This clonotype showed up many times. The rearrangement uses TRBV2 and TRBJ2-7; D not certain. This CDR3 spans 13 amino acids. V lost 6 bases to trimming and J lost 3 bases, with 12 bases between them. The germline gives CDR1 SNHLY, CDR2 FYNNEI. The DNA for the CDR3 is TGTGCCAGCAGATCTAACAATTTCTACGAGCAGTACTTC. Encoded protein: CASRSNNFYEQYF.

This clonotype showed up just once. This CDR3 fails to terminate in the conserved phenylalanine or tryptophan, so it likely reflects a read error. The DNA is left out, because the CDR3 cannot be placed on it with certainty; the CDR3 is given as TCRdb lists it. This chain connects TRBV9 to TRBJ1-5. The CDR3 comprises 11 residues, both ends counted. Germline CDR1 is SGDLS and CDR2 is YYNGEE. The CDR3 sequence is CASSVDPAESS.

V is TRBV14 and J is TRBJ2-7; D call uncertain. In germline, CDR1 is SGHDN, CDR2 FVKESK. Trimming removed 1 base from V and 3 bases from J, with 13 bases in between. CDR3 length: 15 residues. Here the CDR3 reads CASSQVWAPGYEQYF. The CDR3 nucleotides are TGTGCCAGCAGCCAAGTTTGGGCCCCGGGCTACGAGCAGTACTTC.

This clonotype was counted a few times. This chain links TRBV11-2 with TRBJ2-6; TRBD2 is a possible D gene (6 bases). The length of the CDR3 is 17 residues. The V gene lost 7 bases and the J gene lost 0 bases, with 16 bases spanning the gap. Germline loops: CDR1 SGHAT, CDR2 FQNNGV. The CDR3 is CASTVILGGSGANVLTF. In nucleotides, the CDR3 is TGTGCCAGCACTGTTATCTTGGGGGGCTCTGGGGCCAACGTCCTGACTTTC. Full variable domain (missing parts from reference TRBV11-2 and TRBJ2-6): EAGVAQSPRYKIIEKRQSVAFWCNPISGHATLYWYQQILGQGPKLLIQFQNNGVVDDSQLPKDRFSAERLKGVDSTLKIQPAKLEDSAVYLCASTVILGGSGANVLTFGAGSRLTVL.

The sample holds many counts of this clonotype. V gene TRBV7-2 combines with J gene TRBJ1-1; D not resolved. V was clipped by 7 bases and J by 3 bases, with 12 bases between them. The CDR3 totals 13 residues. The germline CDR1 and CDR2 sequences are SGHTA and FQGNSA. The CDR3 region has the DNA TGTGCCAGCACCCCCCGACCGGACACTGAAGCTTTCTTT. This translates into CASTPRPDTEAFF.